The 15 T cell receptor beta chains in this list originate from one sample, sequenced in a study of a mutant IDH1 vaccine in newly diagnosed glioma. Libraries were prepared by immunoSEQ multiplex PCR; TCRdb keeps only in-frame clonotypes and omits some of them. The sample carries about 51,000 clones, approximately 80% recorded once. Sample time point: baseline, week 1 (first vaccination visit). Treatment denoted: pre-vaccination baseline after standard-of-care therapy. Specimen: PBMCs, collected from a glioma patient treated with radiotherapy, temozolomide or both. These receptors originate from a woman aged 40 to 49 with glioma.

The chain combines TRBV7-8 with TRBJ1-5, with D uncertain. V dropped 2 bases and J dropped 10 bases, with 9 bases sitting between them. Germline CDR1 is SGHVS and CDR2 is FQNEAQ. The CDR3 loop spans 12 amino acids. The CDR3 sequence: CASSLSPGPQHF. CDR3 in DNA: TGTGCCAGCAGCTTATCGCCTGGCCCCCAGCATTTT.

The chain employs TRBV7-9 and TRBJ1-1; D unclear. Per the germline V gene, CDR1 is SEHNR and CDR2 is FQNEAQ (reference sequence). The CDR3 contains 12 residues. The germline V and J ends were trimmed by 9 bases and 5 bases, with 13 bases remaining between them. CDR3 amino acids: CASHRGLTEAFF. CDR3 in DNA: TGTGCCAGTCACAGAGGGTTAACTGAAGCTTTCTTT.

This clone has a single count. This chain connects TRBV6-5 to TRBJ2-2, with 7 bases matching TRBD1. Germline V gene lookup returns CDR1 MNHEY and CDR2 SVGAGI. CDR3 length: 15 residues. Trimming removed 5 bases from V and 6 bases from J; junction bases left unmatched: 9. The CDR3, as DNA: TGTGCCAGCAGTCCGACAGGGCTTTCTTCCGGGGAGCTGTTTTTT. Translation: CASSPTGLSSGELFF.

This chain joins TRBV27 and TRBJ1-1; 7 nucleotides align to TRBD1. V gave up 3 bases and J gave up 8 bases; unmatched junction bases: 3. CDR1 is MNHEY, CDR2 SMNVEV, per germline (reference sequence). This CDR3 has 12 amino acids. The CDR3 bases are TGTGCCAGCAGTTTCATACAGGGGGAAGCTTTCTTT. Its protein product is CASSFIQGEAFF.

The gene calls are TRBV10-3 and TRBJ2-1, with TRBD2 identical over 9 bases. CDR3 length: 14 amino acids. Unmatched junction bases numbered 1, after V lost 4 bases and J lost 3 bases. CDR1 is ENHRY, CDR2 SYGVKD, per germline. CDR3 residues: CAISVAGVYNEQFF. CDR3 coding DNA: TGTGCCATCAGTGTAGCGGGGGTCTACAATGAGCAGTTCTTC.

The V call is TRBV30, the J call TRBJ2-7; TRBD1 or TRBD2 may be the D gene (5 bases each). This CDR3 has 15 amino acids. CDR1 and CDR2 (germline): GTSNPN, SVGIG (reference sequence). Between the trimmed V and J ends, which lost 0 bases and 0 bases, there was a span of 12 bases. CDR3 in DNA: TGTGCCTGGAGTGTAAGTAGGGACCGCTCCTACGAGCAGTACTTC. Protein sequence: CAWSVSRDRSYEQYF.

The rearrangement joins TRBV30 to TRBJ2-7; D perhaps matches TRBD2 (5 bases). Germline V gives CDR1 GTSNPN, CDR2 SVGIG (reference sequence). V shed 3 bases and J shed 2 bases, with 11 bases lying between them. This CDR3 comprises 13 residues. The CDR3 DNA follows: TGTGCCTGGAGCCTACTAGATGCCTACGAGCAGTACTTC. Its protein product is CAWSLLDAYEQYF.

This chain links TRBV5-4 with TRBJ1-1; D possibly corresponds to TRBD1 (5 bases). This CDR3 comprises 12 residues. From germline, CDR1 is SGHNT and CDR2 YYREEE (reference sequence). V gave up 5 bases and J gave up 2 bases, with 7 bases separating them. The CDR3 DNA follows: TGTGCCAGCAGGCGGGACAACACTGAAGCTTTCTTT. Its translation is CASRRDNTEAFF.

In its sample, this clone was seen once. The V call is TRBV19, the J call TRBJ2-7, with 9 nucleotides matching TRBD1. The CDR3 spans 15 residues. The V gene's germline CDR1 is LNHDA and CDR2 SQIVND (reference sequence). Germline trimming cut 3 bases from V and 6 bases from J; bases unmatched to any gene: 9. The CDR3 here is CASSMAGTGFGEQYF. For the CDR3, the DNA is TGTGCCAGTAGTATGGCCGGGACAGGGTTCGGCGAGCAGTACTTC.

Only one count was recorded for this clone. This chain connects TRBV27 to TRBJ1-1; D perhaps matches TRBD1 (5 bases). The CDR3 contains 13 residues. Germline values: CDR1 MNHEY, CDR2 SMNVEV (reference sequence). With 5 bases removed from V and 4 bases from J, the gap between germline ends came to 11 bases. The CDR3 DNA reads as TGTGCCAGCAGTCAGCGGAGGGGCACTGAAGCTTTCTTT. As protein: CASSQRRGTEAFF.

Regarding this clone: Other DNA sequences in this sample translate to the same CDR3. This chain uses TRBV19 with TRBJ1-2; the match to TRBD1 covers 7 bases. V shed 0 bases, J shed 7 bases, and the junction held 2 bases outside the gene matches. CDR1 is LNHDA, CDR2 SQIVND, per germline (reference sequence). The length of the CDR3 is 13 residues. DNA of the CDR3: TGTGCCAGTAGTATAGAAGGGGGCGGTGGCTACACCTTC. Translated: CASSIEGGGGYTF.

This chain joins TRBV7-9 and TRBJ2-1; 7 nucleotides agree with TRBD1. Trimming cost V 5 bases and J 4 bases; bases outside gene matches: 11. Germline CDR1 SEHNR, CDR2 FQNEAQ (reference sequence). The CDR3 is made up of 16 amino acids. The DNA of the CDR3 is TGTGCCAGCAGCCCACCCTCGGGGACAGCATACAATGAGCAGTTCTTC. Translated, it gives CASSPPSGTAYNEQFF.

The J gene is TRBJ2-7, the V gene TRBV7-2; TRBD2 is a possible D gene (6 bases). CDR3 length: 13 residues. V shed 7 bases and J shed 3 bases, with 13 bases lying between them. The V gene's germline CDR1 is SGHTA and CDR2 FQGNSA. CDR3: CASNAGRNYEQYF. CDR3 DNA: TGTGCCAGCAACGCGGGACGGAACTACGAGCAGTACTTC. Combining the CDR3 with reference TRBV7-2 and TRBJ2-7 gives the whole variable domain GAGVSQSPSNKVTEKGKDVELRCDPISGHTALYWYRQSLGQGLEFLIYFQGNSAPDKSGLPSDRFSAERTGGSVSTLTIQRTQQEDSAVYLCASNAGRNYEQYFGPGTRLTVT.

This chain links TRBV5-1 with TRBJ2-5; 9 bases align to TRBD2. CDR1 and CDR2 from the germline V gene are SGHRS and YFSETQ. This CDR3 has 16 amino acids. Unmatched junction bases numbered 8, after V lost 0 bases and J lost 5 bases. The CDR3 nucleotides read TGCGCCAGCAGCTTGGATGGGCTAGCGGGGATTGAGACCCAGTACTTC. Translating gives CASSLDGLAGIETQYF.

This sequence joins TRBV25-1 and TRBJ1-2, with a tentative D call TRBD1 (6 bases). Germline V lookup: CDR1 MGHDK, CDR2 SYGVNS. The V end was cut by 3 bases, the J end by 2 bases, with 13 bases between. The CDR3 totals 15 residues. The CDR3 protein is CASSDRARGNYGYTF. The CDR3 DNA sequence: TGTGCCAGCAGTGACAGAGCCAGGGGAAACTATGGCTACACCTTC.